A single sample is the source of the 13 T cell receptor beta chains below, sequenced in a study of blood T cells in healthy people across ages. Sample-barcoded 5' priming and a J-beta primer mix drove a second PCR of roughly 6 to 12 cycles. One entry per CDR3 protein results from TCRdb running MiXCR on the 5' RACE reads. The top ten hold 25% to 30% of the sample, which has approximately 290,000 distinct CDR3 sequences, roughly 26% seen once. Sequenced: blood. These receptors all come from a woman in her 70s in good health.

Turning to this clonotype: Being one base from a much bigger clone, this may be a read error. The chain employs TRBV28 and TRBJ2-7; the D call may be TRBD1 or TRBD2 (5 bases each). CDR1 and CDR2 (germline): MDHEN, SYDVKM. This CDR3 has 15 residues. This chain's CDR3 is CAGSLEDNYSYEQYF. CDR3 bases: TGTGCCGGCAGTTTGGAGGACAACTACTCCTACGAGCAGTACTTC.

Here the CDR3 reads CASSSTLGLRLYNEQFF. CDR3 nucleotide sequence: TGTGCCAGCTCCTCCACCCTTGGACTCCGCCTCTACAATGAGCAGTTCTTC. The V gene is TRBV6-1, the J gene TRBJ2-1, with D maybe TRBD2 (5 bases). CDR1 and CDR2 (germline): MNHNS, SASEGT. V dropped 8 bases and J dropped 3 bases, with 23 bases sitting between them. CDR3 length equals 17 residues.

The genes are TRBV6-1 and TRBJ2-6; 7 nucleotides align to TRBD1. Looked up from germline, CDR1 is MNHNS and CDR2 is SASEGT. With 3 bases clipped from V and 0 bases from J, the junction kept 8 bases outside the gene matches. The CDR3 extends over 18 amino acids. DNA for the CDR3: TGTGCCAGCAGTGACCAGACAGGGCTGCGCTCTGGGGCCAACGTCCTGACTTTC. Translation: CASSDQTGLRSGANVLTF.

This chain links TRBV3-1 with TRBJ2-1; D is unclear. This CDR3 is 13 amino acids long. Trimming took off 1 base at V and 6 bases at J, with 7 bases between the two ends. Germline CDR1 is LGHDT and CDR2 is YNNKEL (reference sequence). The CDR3 nucleotides read TGTGCCAGCAGCCAAGCCAGCCTCAATGAGCAGTTCTTC. Its translation is CASSQASLNEQFF.

The rearrangement uses TRBV28 and TRBJ2-5; 11 positions agree with TRBD1. The J call may be mistaken, given a closer DNA end match to TRBJ2-7. Per germline, CDR1 MDHEN and CDR2 SYDVKM. This CDR3 comprises 14 residues. The CDR3 loop reads CASRDSGTGGEQYF. CDR3 sequence (DNA): TGTGCCAGCAGAGACTCCGGGACAGGGGGCGAGCAGTACTTC.

This clonotype was recorded once. J is TRBJ1-2 and V is TRBV6-6; D unresolved. The CDR3 length is 12 residues. The germline V and J ends were trimmed by 5 bases and 8 bases, with 12 bases remaining between them. The germline CDR1 and CDR2 sequences are MNHNY and SVGAGI (reference sequence). CDR3 in amino acids: CASSTGSTGYTF. The DNA for the CDR3 is TGTGCCAGCAGTACTGGGAGTACGGGCTACACCTTC.

This clonotype was seen a single time. This sequence joins TRBV20-1 and TRBJ2-1, with 8 nucleotides matching TRBD2. Trimming removed 8 bases from V and 8 bases from J; junction bases left unmatched: 14. CDR1 DFQATT and CDR2 SNEGSKA come from the germline V gene (reference sequence). The CDR3 has 14 amino acids. The CDR3 reads CSSWGGTSSDEQFF. CDR3 DNA: TGCAGTTCTTGGGGGGGGACTAGTTCGGATGAGCAGTTCTTC.

This clonotype was recorded a few times. The chain is built from TRBV9 and TRBJ2-5, with 9 bases matching TRBD2. Trimming removed 4 bases from V and 4 bases from J; junction bases left unmatched: 11. Germline CDR1 SGDLS, CDR2 YYNGEE. This CDR3 region has 16 residues. CDR3 amino acids: CASSSEAGGSSETQYF. The CDR3 DNA reads as TGTGCCAGCAGCTCGGAAGCGGGAGGTTCGTCAGAGACCCAGTACTTC.

J is TRBJ1-6 and V is TRBV5-1, with TRBD1 as a possible D gene (6 bases). The CDR3 runs 14 residues. Germline CDR1 is SGHRS and CDR2 is YFSETQ. V was pared by 2 bases and J by 7 bases, with 10 bases between. The CDR3: CASSLEGQNSPLHF. The CDR3 region has the DNA TGCGCCAGCAGCTTAGAGGGACAAAATTCACCCCTCCACTTT.

V and J are TRBV7-3 and TRBJ1-4; maybe TRBD1 (5 bases). V lost 4 bases, J lost 8 bases, and 20 bases lay in between. Germline loops: CDR1 SGHTA, CDR2 FQGTGA. The CDR3 has 16 amino acids. The CDR3 sequence is CASSSNKGMTEEKLFF. The CDR3 DNA follows: TGTGCCAGCAGCTCTAACAAGGGGATGACGGAAGAAAAACTGTTTTTT.

V gene TRBV3-1 combines with J gene TRBJ2-5, with D hard to call. Matching the DNA end better, TRBJ2-7 makes the J call doubtful. CDR1 LGHDT and CDR2 YNNKEL come from the germline V gene (reference sequence). CDR3 length: 13 amino acids. DNA for the CDR3: TGTGCCAGCAGCCATCTCCGCTCCTACGAGCAGTACTTC. Translating gives CASSHLRSYEQYF.

This clonotype occurred many times. The chain uses TRBV28 and TRBJ2-3, with 12 bases that match TRBD2. Per germline, CDR1 MDHEN and CDR2 SYDVKM. The V and J ends lost 5 bases and 3 bases, in that order; junction bases with no gene match: 0. CDR3 length equals 14 residues. CDR3 loop: CASSGLAGTDTQYF. CDR3 nucleotides: TGTGCCAGCAGTGGACTAGCGGGGACAGATACGCAGTATTTT. Together with reference TRBV28 and TRBJ2-3, the CDR3 gives the full variable domain: DVKVTQSSRYLVKRTGEKVFLECVQDMDHENMFWYRQDPGLGLRLIYFSYDVKMKEKGDIPEGYSVSREKKERFSLILESASTNQTSMYLCASSGLAGTDTQYFGPGTRLTVL.

The chain joins TRBV3-1 to TRBJ2-5; 7 nucleotides agree with TRBD1. Gene TRBJ2-7 matches the end of the DNA better, so the J call may be wrong. Germline V gives CDR1 LGHDT, CDR2 YNNKEL (reference sequence). This CDR3 comprises 16 residues. CDR3 protein: CASSAKVQGKFREQYF. CDR3 in DNA: TGTGCCAGCAGCGCCAAAGTACAGGGGAAGTTCCGCGAGCAGTACTTC.